This T cell receptor beta chain was sequenced for a study of T cell changes during pregnancy in multiple sclerosis. Germline V gene sequence: CDR1 MNHNS, CDR2 SASEGT. The CDR3 runs 13 residues. The ends lost 8 bases at V and 7 bases at J; junction bases unmatched: 10. The protocol was immunoSEQ multiplex PCR, while the TCRdb copy is restricted to in-frame clones and leaves out a portion. In the table there are about 73,000 clones, 80% to 95% of which are singletons. This sequence originates from a female donor in good health, enrolled as a control in a pregnancy study. The chain is built from TRBV6-1 and TRBJ1-1; TRBD1 matches 7 bases. Sample: peripheral blood, taken in the third trimester of pregnancy. The CDR3, as DNA: TGTGCCAGCGGGACAGCCCGGGACGATGAAGCTTTCTTT. Translating gives CASGTARDDEAFF.